A single sample gave rise to the 30 T cell receptor beta chains below, sequenced in a study of T cell responses to AZD1222 COVID-19 vaccine. Sequencing used immunoSEQ multiplex PCR; TCRdb keeps in-frame clones, though not all of them. The data contain some 67,000 clones, about four fifths of them singletons. Source: peripheral blood, taken 28 days after the second AZD1222 dose. The receptors originated from an adult who received the AZD1222 COVID-19 vaccine.

This chain joins TRBV19 and TRBJ2-5; no clear D gene. This CDR3 region has 13 residues. V lost 3 bases to trimming and J lost 1 base, with 6 bases between them. Per germline, CDR1 LNHDA and CDR2 SQIVND (reference sequence). The CDR3 DNA reads as TGTGCCAGTAGTATCACCCCCCAAGAGACCCAGTACTTC. This gives the protein CASSITPQETQYF.

The chain combines TRBV7-2 with TRBJ2-7; 8 bases are shared with TRBD1. The CDR3 runs to 13 residues. Trimming took 1 base from V and 6 from J; bases not matched to a gene: 2. Germline V gene lookup returns CDR1 SGHTA and CDR2 FQGNSA. The chain's CDR3 is CASSLVDRGEQYF. The CDR3 DNA reads TGTGCCAGCAGCTTAGTCGACAGGGGCGAGCAGTACTTC.

This clone was picked up a small number of times. The chain uses TRBV7-8 and TRBJ2-1; 11 bases are a match to TRBD2. The CDR3 is 21 residues long. From germline, CDR1 is SGHVS and CDR2 FQNEAQ. The ends lost 5 bases at V and 1 base at J; junction bases unmatched: 19. CDR3 region: CASSTGRSGVAGGPSYNEQFF. The CDR3 coding sequence is TGTGCCAGCAGCACAGGAAGGTCCGGGGTAGCGGGGGGGCCGTCCTACAATGAGCAGTTCTTC.

This sequence joins TRBV7-2 and TRBJ2-5; TRBD1 aligns across 10 bases. This CDR3 comprises 15 residues. CDR1 and CDR2 from the germline V gene are SGHTA and FQGNSA. Trimming at V came to 0 bases and at J to 3 bases, leaving 1 base not matched to a gene. CDR3 region: CASSLAGTGEETQYF. CDR3 DNA: TGTGCCAGCAGCTTAGCAGGGACAGGGGAAGAGACCCAGTACTTC.

This chain uses TRBV4-1 with TRBJ1-5; D is unresolved. Between the trimmed V and J ends, which lost 0 bases and 0 bases, there was a span of 15 bases. The CDR3 runs to 18 residues. CDR1 and CDR2 from the germline V gene are MGHRA and YSYEKL. In DNA form, the CDR3 reads TGCGCCAGCAGCCAAGACCCCCAAGGGAGTTATAGCAATCAGCCCCAGCATTTT. Protein sequence: CASSQDPQGSYSNQPQHF.

The chain is built from TRBV4-2 and TRBJ1-1, with D tentatively TRBD1 (5 bases). This CDR3 spans 14 amino acids. CDR1 and CDR2 (germline): LGHNA, YNFKEQ. The V and J ends lost 3 bases and 1 base respectively, with 9 bases between them. The CDR3 DNA reads as TGTGCCAGCAGCCACATCGACAGGAACACTGAAGCTTTCTTT. Its protein product is CASSHIDRNTEAFF.

The chain couples TRBV24-1 to TRBJ2-3, with D perhaps matching TRBD1 (6 bases). The V gene lost 3 bases and the J gene lost 4 bases, with 16 bases spanning the gap. This CDR3 spans 16 amino acids. Germline CDR1 and CDR2: KGHDR and SFDVKD. Here the CDR3 DNA reads TGTGCCACCAGTGATGCACGACAGGCCCGTGCAGATACGCAGTATTTT. This sequence encodes CATSDARQARADTQYF.

The chain is built from TRBV6-2 or TRBV6-3 and TRBJ2-1; D not certain. Germline CDR1 MNHEY, CDR2 SVGEGT. V was trimmed by 2 bases and J by 1 base, leaving 12 bases between them. The CDR3 runs to 16 residues. CDR3 loop: CASSYPEWVSYNEQFF. CDR3 DNA: TGTGCCAGCAGTTACCCGGAGTGGGTTTCCTACAATGAGCAGTTCTTC.

This rearrangement joins TRBV28 to TRBJ1-3, with D possibly TRBD1 on 6 matching bases. Germline V gives CDR1 MDHEN, CDR2 SYDVKM. The CDR3 is made up of 17 amino acids. Trimming removed 1 base at V and 4 bases at J, with 17 bases between. The CDR3 bases are TGTGCCAGCAGTTTATTCCCGGGAGGGGGAGGAGGAAACACCATATATTTT. Translation: CASSLFPGGGGGNTIYF.

This clone was detected only once. The chain has TRBV18 and TRBJ1-5; 10 nucleotides align to TRBD1. Germline CDR1 is KGHSH and CDR2 is LQKENI. The CDR3 spans 15 residues. J lost 3 bases, V lost 2 bases, and 1 base had no gene match. CDR3 loop: CASSPGTGDNQPQHF. In nucleotides, the CDR3 is TGTGCCAGCTCACCAGGGACAGGGGACAATCAGCCCCAGCATTTT.

DNA for the CDR3: TGTGCCAGCAGATGGGGTCTACAACCCGGCGGGGAGCTGTTTTTT. This translates into CASRWGLQPGGELFF. The genes are TRBV28 and TRBJ2-2; D uncertain. CDR1 is MDHEN and CDR2 is SYDVKM in the germline V gene. V was cut by 6 bases and J by 7 bases, with 18 bases left in between. The CDR3 runs 15 residues.

The chain has TRBV4-2 and TRBJ1-1; maybe TRBD1 (5 bases). The CDR3 is made up of 13 amino acids. Germline lookup yields CDR1 LGHNA and CDR2 YNFKEQ. The V end lost 4 bases, the J end lost 11 bases, and 17 bases lay between the germline ends. The CDR3 nucleotides are TGTGCCAGCAGCCCCGATAGGCAGGGTTTGGCTTTCTTT. Residues: CASSPDRQGLAFF.

The chain is built from TRBV3-1 (or the pseudogene TRBV3-2) and TRBJ2-3, with a weak D call TRBD2 (6 bases). The V end lost 0 bases, the J end lost 2 bases, and 12 bases lay between the germline ends. CDR1 and CDR2 from the germline V gene are LGHDT and YNNKEL (reference sequence). The CDR3 spans 16 residues. DNA of the CDR3: TGTGCCAGCAGCCAAGACGCGAGCGGGCCCACAGATACGCAGTATTTT. Translation gives CASSQDASGPTDTQYF.

This clone was detected only a few times. The gene calls are TRBV6-5 and TRBJ1-5, with D possibly TRBD1 on 5 matching bases. The CDR3 extends over 14 amino acids. Trimming left V 4 bases short and J 7 bases short, with 14 bases between. Germline V gene data show CDR1 as MNHEY and CDR2 as SVGAGI. The CDR3 here is CASSSIAGRQPQHF. Here the CDR3 DNA reads TGTGCCAGCAGTTCGATCGCAGGGAGACAGCCCCAGCATTTT.

The CDR3 loop is CASTAVTRGLSYEQYF. In DNA, the CDR3 is TGCGCCAGCACCGCGGTTACGAGGGGGCTGTCCTACGAGCAGTACTTC. The V gene is TRBV5-1, the J gene TRBJ2-7, with 7 bases that match TRBD1. Germline assignment: CDR1 SGHRS and CDR2 YFSETQ. The CDR3 runs 16 residues. The J segment lost 1 base and the V segment lost 6 bases, leaving 13 bases of the junction unmatched. Full variable domain (missing parts from reference TRBV5-1 and TRBJ2-7): KAGVTQTPRYLIKTRGQQVTLSCSPISGHRSVSWYQQTPGQGLQFLFEYFSETQRNKGNFPGRFSGRQFSNSRSEMNVSTLELGDSALYLCASTAVTRGLSYEQYFGPGTRLTVT.

This sequence joins TRBV2 and TRBJ2-4; no reliable D call. Germline CDR1 and CDR2: SNHLY and FYNNEI. The V and J ends lost 4 bases and 6 bases respectively, with 7 bases between them. The CDR3 consists of 12 residues. The CDR3 region is CASSVKGNIQYF. The CDR3 bases are TGTGCCAGCAGTGTTAAGGGAAACATTCAGTACTTC.

This chain joins TRBV30 and TRBJ1-1; 7 bases line up with TRBD1. The CDR3 extends over 14 amino acids. Germline loops: CDR1 GTSNPN, CDR2 SVGIG (reference sequence). V was pared by 4 bases and J by 4 bases, with 9 bases of the junction left unmatched. CDR3 sequence (DNA): TGTGCCTGGACTCCGGGACAGTTGCCCACTGAAGCTTTCTTT. Translation: CAWTPGQLPTEAFF.

This rearrangement joins TRBV3-1 (or the pseudogene TRBV3-2) to TRBJ2-7; D remains unclear. The CDR3 totals 14 residues. Germline V gene sequence: CDR1 LGHDT, CDR2 YNNKEL (reference sequence). V was shortened by 2 bases and J by 4 bases, with 12 bases between the two germline ends. The CDR3 is CASSQLGLYYEQYF. CDR3 coding DNA: TGTGCCAGCAGCCAATTGGGTTTATATTACGAGCAGTACTTC.

This clone was seen once. This sequence joins TRBV2 and TRBJ1-5; 7 nucleotides match TRBD1. Germline V gene lookup returns CDR1 SNHLY and CDR2 FYNNEI. After removal of 7 bases from V and 9 bases from J, the junction contained 12 bases not matched to a gene. The CDR3 is 14 residues long. The CDR3 sequence is CASTRRDSFSPQHF. The CDR3 DNA follows: TGTGCCAGCACCAGAAGGGACAGTTTCTCGCCCCAGCATTTT. Full variable domain (rest looked up from reference TRBV2 and TRBJ1-5): EPEVTQTPSHQVTQMGQEVILRCVPISNHLYFYWYRQILGQKVEFLVSFYNNEISEKSEIFDDQFSVERPDGSNFTLKIRSTKLEDSAMYFCASTRRDSFSPQHFGDGTRLSIL.

The V gene is TRBV5-6, the J gene TRBJ2-2; 8 bases line up with TRBD1. Germline V gene data show CDR1 as SGHDT and CDR2 as YYEEEE. The CDR3 loop spans 18 amino acids. V gave up 1 base and J gave up 5 bases; unmatched junction bases: 13. The CDR3 region has the DNA TGTGCCAGCAGCTTGCCCGGACAGGGTCGAATGGTAACCGGGGAGCTGTTTTTT. It codes for CASSLPGQGRMVTGELFF.

This rearrangement joins TRBV5-4 to TRBJ2-1; TRBD1 or TRBD2 may be the D gene (5 bases each). The CDR3 is made up of 15 amino acids. V was pared by 0 bases and J by 6 bases, with 13 bases between. Germline CDR1 is SGHNT and CDR2 is YYREEE (reference sequence). CDR3 protein: CASSLVFGALNEQFF. Written as DNA, the CDR3 is TGTGCCAGCAGCTTGGTGTTCGGGGCGCTCAATGAGCAGTTCTTC.

The V gene is TRBV6-5, the J gene TRBJ2-1; TRBD1 matches at 10 bases. Germline-derived CDR1 and CDR2 are MNHEY and SVGAGI. CDR3 length equals 14 residues. Losses at the gene ends were 10 bases for V and 4 bases for J; bases not matched to a gene: 7. The CDR3 DNA sequence: TGTGCCACCCGACAGGGGGCGAATTACAATGAGCAGTTCTTC. It codes for CATRQGANYNEQFF.

The chain recombines TRBV9 with TRBJ1-6; perhaps TRBD1 as D (5 bases). Germline V gene sequence: CDR1 SGDLS, CDR2 YYNGEE. The germline V and J ends were trimmed by 5 bases and 7 bases, with 13 bases remaining between them. CDR3 length equals 14 residues. In DNA form, the CDR3 reads TGTGCCAGCAGACAGCAGGGCAGCAATTCACCCCTCCACTTT. Translating it yields CASRQQGSNSPLHF. Full variable domain (outside the CDR3, taken from reference TRBV9 and TRBJ1-6): DSGVTQTPKHLITATGQRVTLRCSPRSGDLSVYWYQQSLDQGLQFLIQYYNGEERAKGNILERFSAQQFPDLHSELNLSSLELGDSALYFCASRQQGSNSPLHFGNGTRLTVT.

J is TRBJ1-2 and V is TRBV2, with 8 bases fitting TRBD1. Germline lookup yields CDR1 SNHLY and CDR2 FYNNEI. This CDR3 has 12 residues. V dropped 8 bases and J dropped 3; count of bases not matched to a gene: 2. The CDR3 sequence: CASQQGDYGYTF. In nucleotides, the CDR3 is TGTGCCAGCCAACAGGGGGACTATGGCTACACCTTC.

The chain links TRBV5-1 to TRBJ1-1, with 7 bases aligning to TRBD1. Trimming cost V 0 bases and J 5 bases; bases outside gene matches: 13. CDR1 and CDR2 (germline): SGHRS, YFSETQ. The CDR3 spans 17 residues. CDR3 sequence reads: CASSLAPLSTGMTEAFF. The CDR3 DNA reads as TGCGCCAGCAGCTTGGCCCCGCTATCGACAGGGATGACTGAAGCTTTCTTT. Variable domain in full (rest from reference TRBV5-1 and TRBJ1-1): KAGVTQTPRYLIKTRGQQVTLSCSPISGHRSVSWYQQTPGQGLQFLFEYFSETQRNKGNFPGRFSGRQFSNSRSEMNVSTLELGDSALYLCASSLAPLSTGMTEAFFGQGTRLTVV.

The rearrangement joins TRBV5-8 to TRBJ1-3; a possible D gene is TRBD1 (6 bases). This CDR3 comprises 15 residues. V dropped 4 bases and J dropped 0 bases, with 11 bases sitting between them. Germline V lookup: CDR1 SGHTS, CDR2 YDEGEE. DNA of the CDR3: TGTGCCAGCAGCCTACAGGGACTCTCTGGAAACACCATATATTTT. It specifies CASSLQGLSGNTIYF.

For this clone: The junction and the germline gene differ at one end; a read error may be behind it. V is TRBV9 and J is TRBJ1-6; D might be TRBD1 (5 bases). From germline, CDR1 is SGDLS and CDR2 YYNGEE. The CDR3 sequence is 13 residues long. In DNA, the CDR3 is TGTGCCAACAGCGTAGGGGCAGGTTCACCCCTCCACTTT. Its protein is CANSVGAGSPLHF.

This clone was recorded only once. This chain uses TRBV10-3 with TRBJ2-7; 10 nucleotides align to TRBD2. This CDR3 region has 18 residues. The V gene's germline CDR1 is ENHRY and CDR2 SYGVKD. The V segment lost 1 base and the J segment 0 bases; nucleotides outside the gene matches: 9. The CDR3 is CAISEWSTSGLSSYEQYF. In DNA form, the CDR3 reads TGTGCCATCAGTGAGTGGTCGACTAGCGGGCTAAGCTCCTACGAGCAGTACTTC.

The gene calls are TRBV28 and TRBJ1-2, with unresolved D. V was cut by 8 bases and J by 4 bases, with 14 bases left in between. The V gene's germline CDR1 is MDHEN and CDR2 SYDVKM. The CDR3 is 13 amino acids. CDR3 DNA sequence: TGTGCCAGCCTCGCGGCGCGGGTCTATGGCTACACCTTC. It codes for CASLAARVYGYTF.

The chain joins TRBV19 to TRBJ1-5, with 10 bases aligning to TRBD1. V lost 3 bases, J lost 3 bases, and 8 bases stayed unmatched. Germline lookup yields CDR1 LNHDA and CDR2 SQIVND (reference sequence). The CDR3 is 17 residues long. The CDR3 DNA reads as TGTGCCAGTAGTATGACAGGGGGCGCGGGGCACAATCAGCCCCAGCATTTT. It is translated as CASSMTGGAGHNQPQHF.